These 8 T cell receptor beta chains share one sample of origin, sequenced in a study of cytotoxic CD8 clonotypes in ibrutinib-treated CLL. Data came from immunoSEQ multiplex PCR; TCRdb stores just in-frame clones and leaves some out. The data show around 150,000 clones, with about 88% seen just once and around 2.7% held by the top ten. The sequenced sample was PBMCs, obtained at disease progression, from a patient treated with ibrutinib. The source of these receptors is a human donor with chronic lymphocytic leukemia.

This clone was observed a handful of times. V and J are TRBV4-1 and TRBJ1-4, with D possibly matching TRBD1 (5 bases). The CDR3 length is 16 residues. The V gene's germline CDR1 is MGHRA and CDR2 YSYEKL. Between the trimmed V and J ends, which lost 1 base and 0 bases, there was a span of 9 bases. CDR3 coding DNA: TGCGCCAGCAGCCAAGTAGGAGGGGCAACTAATGAAAAACTGTTTTTT. Translation gives CASSQVGGATNEKLFF.

The J gene is TRBJ2-4, the V gene TRBV28; D may match TRBD1 or TRBD2 (5 bases each). The germline V gene encodes CDR1 MDHEN and CDR2 SYDVKM. The CDR3 extends over 14 amino acids. The V end lost 8 bases, the J end lost 4 bases, and 15 bases lay between the germline ends. The CDR3 region has the DNA TGTGCCAGCCTGCGGGCTGCAGGGAAAAACATTCAGTACTTC. This sequence encodes CASLRAAGKNIQYF.

The V and J genes are TRBV2 and TRBJ2-5; weak D call: TRBD1 (8 bases). Per germline, CDR1 SNHLY and CDR2 FYNNEI. The CDR3 spans 19 residues. V shed 2 bases and J shed 4 bases, with 26 bases lying between them. CDR3 region: CASSEIPQGGGSRRETQYF. DNA of the CDR3: TGTGCCAGCAGTGAAATCCCACAGGGGGGGGGTAGCCGGCGAGAGACCCAGTACTTC.

This clone has just a few counts. This rearrangement joins TRBV4-3 to TRBJ1-5; TRBD1 is a possible D gene (5 bases). The V gene lost 4 bases and the J gene lost 4 bases, with 14 bases spanning the gap. Per germline, CDR1 LGHNA and CDR2 YSLEER. The CDR3 runs 15 residues. This chain's CDR3 is CASSPGTAENQPQHF. As DNA, the CDR3 is TGCGCCAGCAGCCCTGGGACGGCCGAGAATCAGCCCCAGCATTTT.

The V gene is TRBV28, the J gene TRBJ1-5; the D gene is possibly TRBD1 (6 bases). The CDR3 totals 14 residues. V was shortened by 8 bases and J by 2 bases, with 13 bases between the two germline ends. Germline V CDR1 and CDR2: MDHEN, SYDVKM. The CDR3 DNA reads TGTGCCAGCCATACGAGGACAGGCAATCAGCCCCAGCATTTT. Its translation: CASHTRTGNQPQHF.

The chain couples TRBV5-5 to TRBJ2-3, with a tentative D call TRBD2 (5 bases). The CDR3 extends over 14 amino acids. Germline V gene sequence: CDR1 SGHKS, CDR2 YYEKEE (reference sequence). Trimming stripped 2 bases from V and 2 bases from J, with 9 bases between. The CDR3 spells CASSFEGNTDTQYF. DNA of the CDR3: TGTGCCAGCAGCTTTGAGGGCAACACAGATACGCAGTATTTT.

This clone was detected ten times or more. This chain connects TRBV7-9 to TRBJ2-7; 8 bases line up with TRBD1. V lost 5 bases to trimming and J lost 4 bases; unmatched junction nucleotides: 13. The CDR3 is 16 residues long. CDR1 is SEHNR and CDR2 is FQNEAQ in the germline V gene (reference sequence). The CDR3 here is CASSRRGAGGVYEQYF. The CDR3 DNA reads TGTGCCAGCAGCAGGAGGGGAGCAGGGGGCGTGTACGAGCAGTACTTC.

This chain links TRBV5-6 with TRBJ2-5; TRBD2 might be the D (6 bases). The CDR3 length is 14 residues. CDR1 SGHDT and CDR2 YYEEEE come from the germline V gene. V lost 1 base and J 0 bases, leaving 7 bases between the germline ends. The CDR3 DNA sequence: TGTGCCAGCAGCTTGAGCGGGTACCAAGAGACCCAGTACTTC. Protein sequence: CASSLSGYQETQYF.